This TCR beta chain emerged from a study of cytomegalovirus exposure and HLA in healthy donors. General study points: A further, later analysis showed that HLA-associated TCR beta chains (compared with equally common others) were more clonally expanded.

Primers: 60 Vbeta forward and 13 Jbeta reverse. The repertoire was sequenced with immunoSEQ multiplex PCR; TCRdb's copy has only in-frame clones and lacks some. Counted here are 180,000 or so clones, 60% to 80% occurring once; the ten biggest clones make up around 15%. Germline CDR1 reads MDHEN; CDR2 reads SYDVKM. The CDR3 has 15 amino acids. Unmatched junction bases numbered 5, after V lost 4 bases and J lost 2 bases. Comments on this clone: Antigen unknown.

The J gene is TRBJ1-3, the V gene TRBV28; 7 bases line up with TRBD1. This receptor was identified in a man in his fifties or sixties in good health and CMV-seropositive. The sample was PBMCs. The CDR3 nucleotides are TGTGCCAGCAGTTGGCGACAGGGACCTGGAAACACCATATATTTT. Translation: CASSWRQGPGNTIYF. Based on the CDR3 plus reference TRBV28 and TRBJ1-3, the full variable domain is DVKVTQSSRYLVKRTGEKVFLECVQDMDHENMFWYRQDPGLGLRLIYFSYDVKMKEKGDIPEGYSVSREKKERFSLILESASTNQTSMYLCASSWRQGPGNTIYFGEGSWLTVV.